This TCR beta chain was captured in a study of CD8 T cells in Susac syndrome. Germline CDR1 reads SEHNR; CDR2 reads FQNEAQ (reference sequence). This CDR3 spans 14 amino acids. V lost 8 bases and J lost 0, with 14 bases in between. The RNA, 0.5 to 1 ug, was put through reverse transcription using random hexamers. TCRdb ran MiXCR on the immunoSEQ multiplex PCR reads and lists one entry per CDR3 protein. The repertoire consists of some 300,000 distinct CDR3 sequences, with 70% to 90% occurring once and the leading ten covering 0.21%. This chain links TRBV7-9 with TRBJ2-7; tentative D call: TRBD2 (6 bases). This sequence was found in a human donor with multiple sclerosis. Material for sequencing was CD8+ T cells from PBMCs. CDR3 bases: TGTGCCAGCGGATTAGCGGTTAGCTCCTACGAGCAGTACTTC. It yields the protein CASGLAVSSYEQYF.